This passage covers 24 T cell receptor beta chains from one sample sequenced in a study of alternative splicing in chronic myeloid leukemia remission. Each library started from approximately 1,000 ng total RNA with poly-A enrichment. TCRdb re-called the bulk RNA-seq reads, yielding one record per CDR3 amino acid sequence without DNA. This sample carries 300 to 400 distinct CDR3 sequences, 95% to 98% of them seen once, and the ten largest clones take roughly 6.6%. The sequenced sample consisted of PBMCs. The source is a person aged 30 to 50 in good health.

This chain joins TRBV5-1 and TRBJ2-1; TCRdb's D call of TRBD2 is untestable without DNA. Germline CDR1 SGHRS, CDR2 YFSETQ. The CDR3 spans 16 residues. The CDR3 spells CASSLVGGLVSNEQFF.

CDR3 sequence reads: CANAPPGQGIYGYTF. This chain joins TRBV28 and TRBJ1-2; as DNA is missing, the TRBD1 call by TCRdb cannot be tested. CDR1 and CDR2 from the germline V gene are MDHEN and SYDVKM. The CDR3 has 15 residues.

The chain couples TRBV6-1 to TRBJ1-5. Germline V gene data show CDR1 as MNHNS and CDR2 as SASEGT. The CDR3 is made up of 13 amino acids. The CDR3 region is CASSETSNQPQHF.

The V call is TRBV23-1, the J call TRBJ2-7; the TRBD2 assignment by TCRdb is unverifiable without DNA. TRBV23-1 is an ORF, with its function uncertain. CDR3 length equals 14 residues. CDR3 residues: CASGREVPSYEQYF.

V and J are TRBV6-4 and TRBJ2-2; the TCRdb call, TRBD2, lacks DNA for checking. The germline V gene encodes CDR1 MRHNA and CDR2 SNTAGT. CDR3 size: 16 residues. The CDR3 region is CASSTVGTGRAGELFF.

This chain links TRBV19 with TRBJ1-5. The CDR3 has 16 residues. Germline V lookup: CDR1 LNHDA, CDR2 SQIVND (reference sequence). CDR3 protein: CASSSRDRASNQPQHF.

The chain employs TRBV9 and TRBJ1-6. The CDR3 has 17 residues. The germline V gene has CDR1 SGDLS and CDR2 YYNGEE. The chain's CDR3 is CASSGGVGGLHNSPLHF.

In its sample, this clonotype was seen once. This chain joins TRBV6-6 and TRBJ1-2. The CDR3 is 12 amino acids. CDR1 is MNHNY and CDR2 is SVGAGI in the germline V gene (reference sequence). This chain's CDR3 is CASTGFNYGYTF.

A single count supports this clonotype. The CDR3: CASNGRVIQETQYF. The chain employs TRBV28 and TRBJ2-5; the TCRdb call, TRBD2, lacks DNA for checking. Germline CDR1 reads MDHEN; CDR2 reads SYDVKM. The CDR3 is 14 residues long.

CDR3 sequence reads: CASSLGGSHNEQFF. This chain links TRBV12-3 or TRBV12-4 with TRBJ2-1; TCRdb indicates TRBD2, and absent DNA this call remains unverified. The CDR3 runs to 14 residues.

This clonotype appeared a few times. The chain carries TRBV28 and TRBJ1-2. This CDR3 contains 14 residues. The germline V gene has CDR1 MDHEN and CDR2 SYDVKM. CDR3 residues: CASSYLGASLGYTF.

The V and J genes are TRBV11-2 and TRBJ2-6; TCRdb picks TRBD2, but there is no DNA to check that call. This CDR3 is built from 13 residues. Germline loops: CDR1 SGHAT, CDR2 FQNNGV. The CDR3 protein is CASANSGANVLTF.

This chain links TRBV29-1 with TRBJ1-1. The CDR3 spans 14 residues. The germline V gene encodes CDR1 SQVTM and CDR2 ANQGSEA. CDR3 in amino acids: CSVQISLGGPGTFF. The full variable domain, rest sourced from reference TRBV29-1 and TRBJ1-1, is SAVISQKPSRDICQRGTSLTIQCQVDSQVTMMFWYRQQPGQSLTLIATANQGSEATYESGFVIDKFPISRPNLTFSTLTVSNMSPEDSSIYLCSVQISLGGPGTFFGQGTRLTVV.

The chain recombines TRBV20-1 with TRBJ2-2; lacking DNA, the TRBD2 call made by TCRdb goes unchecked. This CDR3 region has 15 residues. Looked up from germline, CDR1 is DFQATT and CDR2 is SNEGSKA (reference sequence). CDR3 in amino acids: CSASKGLWDTGELFF.

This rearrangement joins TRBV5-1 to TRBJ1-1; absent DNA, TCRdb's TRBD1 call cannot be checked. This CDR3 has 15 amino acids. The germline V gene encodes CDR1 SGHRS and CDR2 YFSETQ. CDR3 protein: CASSRGQGSNTEAFF.

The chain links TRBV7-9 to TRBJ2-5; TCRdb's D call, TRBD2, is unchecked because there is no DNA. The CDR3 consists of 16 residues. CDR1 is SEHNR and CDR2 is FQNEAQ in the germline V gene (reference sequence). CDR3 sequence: CASSDRTGKERGTQYF.

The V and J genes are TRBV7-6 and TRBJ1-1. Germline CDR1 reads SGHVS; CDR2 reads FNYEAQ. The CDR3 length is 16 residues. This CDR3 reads CASSLGLSKRNTEAFF.

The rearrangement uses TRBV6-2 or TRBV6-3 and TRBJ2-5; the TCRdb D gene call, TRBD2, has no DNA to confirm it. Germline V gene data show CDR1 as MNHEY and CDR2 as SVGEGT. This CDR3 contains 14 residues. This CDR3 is CASTVGGDQETQYF.

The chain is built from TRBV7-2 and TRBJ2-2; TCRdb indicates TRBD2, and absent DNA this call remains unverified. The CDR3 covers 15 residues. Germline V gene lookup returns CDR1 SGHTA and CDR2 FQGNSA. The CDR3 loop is CASSQDGGDTGELFF.

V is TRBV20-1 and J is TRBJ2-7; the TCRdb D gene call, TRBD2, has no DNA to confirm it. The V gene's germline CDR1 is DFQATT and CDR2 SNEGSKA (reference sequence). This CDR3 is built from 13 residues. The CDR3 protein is CSALAGGSYEQYF.

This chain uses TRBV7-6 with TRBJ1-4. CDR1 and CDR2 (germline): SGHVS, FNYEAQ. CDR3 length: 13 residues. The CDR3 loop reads CASSRGQIEKLFF.

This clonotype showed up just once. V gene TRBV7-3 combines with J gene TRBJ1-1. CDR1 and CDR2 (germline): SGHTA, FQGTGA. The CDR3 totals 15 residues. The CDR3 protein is CASSLTLHGGAEAFF. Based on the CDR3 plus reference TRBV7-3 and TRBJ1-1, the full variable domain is GAGVSQTPSNKVTEKGKYVELRCDPISGHTALYWYRQSLGQGPEFLIYFQGTGAADDSGLPNDRFFAVRPEGSVSTLKIQRTERGDSAVYLCASSLTLHGGAEAFFGQGTRLTVV.

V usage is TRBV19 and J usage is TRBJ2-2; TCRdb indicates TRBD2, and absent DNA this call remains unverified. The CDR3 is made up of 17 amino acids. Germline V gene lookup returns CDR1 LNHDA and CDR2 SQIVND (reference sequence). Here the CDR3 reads CASSPGRDTAYTGELFF.

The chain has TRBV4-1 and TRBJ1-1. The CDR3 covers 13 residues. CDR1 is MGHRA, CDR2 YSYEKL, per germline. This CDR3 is CASSEQGNTEAFF.